This T cell receptor beta chain was found in a study of OX40 agonist ivuxolimab in advanced cancers. Across the whole study: The diagnoses of dose-escalation patients were hepatocellular carcinoma, melanoma, renal cell or head and neck cancer. One hepatocellular carcinoma and two cutaneous melanoma patients partially responded. Study-wide results and limits: The mean number of expanded clones was higher in CD8+ T cells than in CD4+. The study observed clonal expansion of CD4+ and CD8+ blood T cells by week 6 at 0.1 to 3.0 mg/kg.

The CDR3 extends over 16 amino acids. V gave up 4 bases and J gave up 0 bases, with 15 bases separating them. Germline V gene lookup returns CDR1 MNHNS and CDR2 SASEGT. With regard to this clone: Its antigen is not identified.

Assay used: immunoSEQ multiplex PCR; TCRdb lists only in-frame clones, some missing. The data show more than 45,000 clones, with roughly four fifths seen just once and approximately 2.6% held by the top ten. The sequencing here drew on CD4+ or CD8+ T cells sorted from blood, taken in a trial of the OX40 agonist ivuxolimab. The chain links TRBV6-1 to TRBJ1-2, with D tentatively TRBD1 (5 bases). The TCR sequence derives from an adult with an advanced solid tumor such as melanoma, head and neck, liver or kidney cancer. This CDR3 reads CASSVTGTVANYGYTF. CDR3 sequence (DNA): TGTGCCAGCAGTGTTACCGGGACGGTTGCTAACTATGGCTACACCTTC.